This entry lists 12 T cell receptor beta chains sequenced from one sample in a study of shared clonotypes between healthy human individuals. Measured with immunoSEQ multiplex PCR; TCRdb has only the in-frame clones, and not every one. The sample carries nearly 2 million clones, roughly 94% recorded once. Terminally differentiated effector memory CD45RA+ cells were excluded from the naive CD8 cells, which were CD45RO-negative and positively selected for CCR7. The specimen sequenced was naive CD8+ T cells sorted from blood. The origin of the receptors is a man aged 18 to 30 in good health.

The CDR3 DNA is TGTGCCACCAGCAGGGGGGATGAGGGCCAGGGCACAGATACGCAGTATTTT. Translation: CATSRGDEGQGTDTQYF. The rearrangement uses TRBV15 and TRBJ2-3; tentatively, D is TRBD1 or TRBD2 (5 bases each). Germline loops: CDR1 LNHNV, CDR2 YYDKDF (reference sequence). This CDR3 is 17 amino acids long. Trimming shortened V by 3 bases and J by 1 base, and 17 bases separated the two germline ends.

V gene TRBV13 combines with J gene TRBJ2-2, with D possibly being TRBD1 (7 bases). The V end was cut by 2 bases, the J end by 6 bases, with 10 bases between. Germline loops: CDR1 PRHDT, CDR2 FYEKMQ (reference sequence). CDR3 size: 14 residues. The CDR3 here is CASSLTGEAGELFF. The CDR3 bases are TGTGCCAGCAGCTTAACAGGGGAGGCCGGGGAGCTGTTTTTT.

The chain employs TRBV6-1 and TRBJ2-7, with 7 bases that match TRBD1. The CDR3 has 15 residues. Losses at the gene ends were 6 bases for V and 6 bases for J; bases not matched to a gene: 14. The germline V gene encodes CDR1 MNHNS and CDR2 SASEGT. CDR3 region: CASSDTGEWKSEQYF. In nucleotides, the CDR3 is TGTGCCAGCAGCGATACAGGGGAGTGGAAAAGCGAGCAGTACTTC.

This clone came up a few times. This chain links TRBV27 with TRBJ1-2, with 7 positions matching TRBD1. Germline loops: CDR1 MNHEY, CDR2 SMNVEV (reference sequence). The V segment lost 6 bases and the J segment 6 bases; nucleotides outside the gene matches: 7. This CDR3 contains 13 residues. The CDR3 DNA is TGTGCCAGCAGCGTGGAGGGGGCAGATGGCTACACCTTC. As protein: CASSVEGADGYTF.

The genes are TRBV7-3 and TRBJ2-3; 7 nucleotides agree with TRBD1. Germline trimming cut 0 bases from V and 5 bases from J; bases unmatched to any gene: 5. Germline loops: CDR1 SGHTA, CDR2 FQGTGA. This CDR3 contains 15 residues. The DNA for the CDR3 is TGTGCCAGCAGCTTAACAGGGGGCGAGGGAGATACGCAGTATTTT. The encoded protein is CASSLTGGEGDTQYF. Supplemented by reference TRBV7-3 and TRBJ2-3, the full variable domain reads GAGVSQTPSNKVTEKGKYVELRCDPISGHTALYWYRQSLGQGPEFLIYFQGTGAADDSGLPNDRFFAVRPEGSVSTLKIQRTERGDSAVYLCASSLTGGEGDTQYFGPGTRLTVL.

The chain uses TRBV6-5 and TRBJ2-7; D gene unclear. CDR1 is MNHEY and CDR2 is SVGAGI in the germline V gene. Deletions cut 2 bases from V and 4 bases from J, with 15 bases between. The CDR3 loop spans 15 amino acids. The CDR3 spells CASSYDGTSSYEQYF. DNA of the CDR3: TGTGCCAGCAGTTACGACGGCACCTCCAGTTACGAGCAGTACTTC.

The CDR3 DNA sequence: TGTGCCAGCACCCCGTCGGAGAACTGGGGCGAAAAACTGTTTTTT. Translating it yields CASTPSENWGEKLFF. The chain couples TRBV28 to TRBJ1-4, with D possibly matching TRBD1 (5 bases). Trimming took off 7 bases at V and 8 bases at J, with 20 bases between the two ends. CDR1 and CDR2 (germline): MDHEN, SYDVKM. The CDR3 covers 15 residues.

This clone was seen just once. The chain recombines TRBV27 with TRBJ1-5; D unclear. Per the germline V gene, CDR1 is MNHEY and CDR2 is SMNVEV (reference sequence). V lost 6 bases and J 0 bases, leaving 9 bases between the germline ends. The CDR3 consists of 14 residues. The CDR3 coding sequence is TGTGCCAGCAGCACACGGGATAGCAATCAGCCCCAGCATTTT. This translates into CASSTRDSNQPQHF.

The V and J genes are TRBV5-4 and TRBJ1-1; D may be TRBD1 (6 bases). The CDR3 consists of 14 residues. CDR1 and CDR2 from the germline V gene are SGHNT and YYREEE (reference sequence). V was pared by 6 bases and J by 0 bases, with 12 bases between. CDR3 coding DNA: TGTGCCAGCATCAAGGACAGAGTGAACACTGAAGCTTTCTTT. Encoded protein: CASIKDRVNTEAFF. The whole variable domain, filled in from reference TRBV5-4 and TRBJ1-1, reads ETGVTQSPTHLIKTRGQQVTLRCSSQSGHNTVSWYQQALGQGPQFIFQYYREEENGRGNFPPRFSGLQFPNYSSELNVNALELDDSALYLCASIKDRVNTEAFFGQGTRLTVV.

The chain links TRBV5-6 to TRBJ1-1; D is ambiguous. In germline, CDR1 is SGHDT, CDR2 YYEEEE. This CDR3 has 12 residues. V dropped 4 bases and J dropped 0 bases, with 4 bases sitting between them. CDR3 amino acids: CASSHMNTEAFF. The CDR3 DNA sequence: TGTGCCAGCAGCCACATGAACACTGAAGCTTTCTTT.

CDR3 sequence reads: CASSHEYGGGWGEQFF. The CDR3 DNA is TGTGCCAGCAGCCACGAGTATGGGGGAGGGTGGGGTGAGCAGTTCTTC. The chain employs TRBV7-6 and TRBJ2-1, with TRBD2 identical over 7 bases. The J segment lost 9 bases and the V segment lost 5 bases, leaving 16 bases of the junction unmatched. Germline values: CDR1 SGHVS, CDR2 FNYEAQ. This CDR3 is built from 16 residues.

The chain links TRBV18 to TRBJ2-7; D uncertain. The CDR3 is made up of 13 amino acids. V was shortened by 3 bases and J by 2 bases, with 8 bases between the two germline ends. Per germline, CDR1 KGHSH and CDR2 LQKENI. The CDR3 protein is CASSPMAAYEQYF. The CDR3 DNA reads TGTGCCAGCTCACCTATGGCAGCCTACGAGCAGTACTTC. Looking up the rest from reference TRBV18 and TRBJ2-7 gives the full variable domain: NAGVMQNPRHLVRRRGQEARLRCSPMKGHSHVYWYRQLPEEGLKFMVYLQKENIIDESGMPKERFSAEFPKEGPSILRIQQVVRGDSAAYFCASSPMAAYEQYFGPGTRLTVT.